This TCR beta chain comes out of a study of cytomegalovirus exposure and HLA in healthy donors. At the level of the study: Unique TCRs from HLA-typed donors, 70 million to 100 million of them, were held in an early data release. Study-wide findings and caveats: Analysis performed later showed TCR beta chains linked to HLA being more clonally expanded than equally common others. Trimming of TCR beta V- and J-genes showed a link, identified in a later analysis, to a missense DCLRE1C variant.

Both 60 Vbeta primers and 13 Jbeta primers went into the PCR. How the authors handled the data: A follow-up analysis tallied tens of millions of unique TCR beta chains, approximately 10 million shared. Method: immunoSEQ multiplex PCR; TCRdb's copy keeps in-frame clones and lacks some. V, J and clone size reflect that table, while D and trimming were determined from the DNA. The table has some 150,000 clones, around 80% seen once. The J segment lost 2 bases and the V segment lost 4 bases, leaving 2 bases of the junction unmatched. Germline CDR1 WNHNN, CDR2 SYGVQD (reference sequence). This CDR3 has 14 residues. As for this clone: Its antigen is not identified.

The receptor was isolated from a man aged 40-49 years in good health and CMV-seronegative. The sequencing sample was made of PBMCs. The chain links TRBV10-1 to TRBJ2-5; 9 bases line up with TRBD1. This CDR3 reads CASSVGQGQETQYF. The CDR3 DNA sequence: TGCGCCAGCAGTGTGGGACAGGGACAAGAGACCCAGTACTTC.